This T cell receptor (beta chain) was captured by sequencing in a study of early T cells in non-severe SARS-CoV-2 infection. A single record per CDR3 protein comes from TCRdb applying MiXCR to the 5' RACE reads. The profile shows roughly 64,000 distinct CDR3 sequences, 7% to 9.5% of them singletons. This CDR3 is 16 amino acids long. Trimming shortened V by 1 base and J by 5 bases, and 17 bases separated the two germline ends. Germline V CDR1 and CDR2: LGHNA, YSLEER. The clonotype comes from an adult who was a healthcare worker with PCR-confirmed SARS-CoV-2 infection or an uninfected control (not recorded which). The J gene is TRBJ2-5, the V gene TRBV4-3, with D perhaps matching TRBD2 (11 bases). This material consisted of whole blood, taken at baseline. CDR3 sequence (DNA): TGCGCCAGCAGCCAAGGACTAGCGGGACAGGGGGAGACCCAGTACTTC. This sequence encodes CASSQGLAGQGETQYF.